The next 28 T cell receptor beta chains were all read from a single sample in a study of response to subunit inactivated influenza vaccine (dated by TCRdb to about 2018). Libraries came from RT-PCR. This sample was sequenced with an Illumina HiSeq 2500. In-frame beta chains were kept once TCRdb had trimmed the public reads at Q25 with fastp and called clones with MiXCR. Entries are consolidated by CDR3 protein sequence, retaining the most common genes and DNA. This sample holds 860,000 or so distinct CDR3 sequences; 21% were observed only once. The top ten constitute roughly 10% of the sample. The starting material was PBMCs from blood, obtained roughly 5 days after vaccination. Every receptor here comes from a man aged 50 to 59 who received an inactivated influenza vaccine. Donor details come from another sample of the same person, matched by shared clones.

In its sample, this clonotype was seen a few times. The genes are TRBV10-3 and TRBJ2-5; TRBD2 matches at 15 bases. CDR3 length: 17 residues. The J segment lost 9 bases and the V segment lost 3 bases, leaving 11 bases of the junction unmatched. The germline CDR1 and CDR2 sequences are ENHRY and SYGVKD. CDR3 sequence: CAISDPGTSGGRRAQYF. CDR3 coding DNA: TGTGCCATCAGTGACCCCGGGACTAGCGGGGGGAGGAGGGCCCAGTACTTC.

This clonotype has only a few counts. The CDR3 region is CASSASLGTKNIQYF. The CDR3 DNA is TGCGCCAGCAGCGCCAGTCTGGGAACCAAAAACATTCAGTACTTC. This rearrangement joins TRBV5-1 to TRBJ2-4; D gene unclear. The CDR3 sequence is 15 residues long. Germline V gives CDR1 SGHRS, CDR2 YFSETQ. V lost 4 bases, J lost 2 bases, and 13 bases lay in between.

This chain uses TRBV7-6 with TRBJ2-1, with 8 bases that match TRBD2. From germline, CDR1 is SGHVS and CDR2 FNYEAQ. V shed 5 bases, J shed 8 bases, and the junction held 11 bases outside the gene matches. CDR3 length: 15 residues. The CDR3 sequence: CASSPFAGGRDEQFF. Here the CDR3 DNA reads TGTGCCAGCAGCCCGTTTGCGGGAGGCAGAGATGAGCAGTTCTTC.

The V gene is TRBV6-2 or TRBV6-3, the J gene TRBJ2-1; TRBD1 might be the D (6 bases). The V end lost 8 bases, the J end lost 8 bases, and 19 bases lay between the germline ends. This CDR3 has 14 residues. Germline V lookup: CDR1 MNHEY, CDR2 SVGEGT. CDR3 amino acids: CASSNWSGDDEQFF. Here the CDR3 DNA reads TGTGCCAGCTCCAATTGGTCAGGGGATGATGAGCAGTTCTTC.

The table lists this clonotype with a few counts. The chain recombines TRBV2 with TRBJ2-7; D is possibly TRBD2 (6 bases). Looked up from germline, CDR1 is SNHLY and CDR2 is FYNNEI. Trimming left V 1 base short and J 3 bases short, with 16 bases between. This CDR3 contains 16 residues. The CDR3 loop is CASSEGPGDQGYEQYF. CDR3 bases: TGTGCCAGCAGTGAAGGTCCGGGGGACCAGGGCTACGAGCAGTACTTC.

This clonotype was counted only a few times. V gene TRBV27 combines with J gene TRBJ1-1; TRBD1 matches 7 bases. CDR1 and CDR2 (germline): MNHEY, SMNVEV (reference sequence). J gave up 0 bases and V 6 bases, and 4 bases lay outside the gene matches. The CDR3 runs 14 residues. Here the CDR3 reads CASRWGQMNTEAFF. The DNA for the CDR3 is TGTGCCAGCAGGTGGGGACAGATGAACACTGAAGCTTTCTTT.

CDR3 DNA sequence: TGCGCCAGCAGCTTCTTAGACACAAACACTGAAGCTTTCTTT. It is translated as CASSFLDTNTEAFF. The V gene is TRBV5-1, the J gene TRBJ1-1; D is undetermined. Trimming took off 2 bases at V and 2 bases at J, with 10 bases between the two ends. This CDR3 is 14 amino acids long. Germline lookup yields CDR1 SGHRS and CDR2 YFSETQ.

This clonotype was detected only a few times. The rearrangement uses TRBV2 and TRBJ1-2; the match to TRBD1 covers 7 bases. The J segment lost 1 base and the V segment lost 6 bases, leaving 8 bases of the junction unmatched. This CDR3 spans 15 amino acids. CDR1 and CDR2 from the germline V gene are SNHLY and FYNNEI. The CDR3 here is CASSLRQGDNYGYTF. CDR3 nucleotide sequence: TGTGCCAGCAGCCTACGTCAGGGGGATAACTATGGCTACACCTTC.

This chain connects TRBV24-1 to TRBJ2-2; perhaps TRBD2 as D (6 bases). From germline, CDR1 is KGHDR and CDR2 SFDVKD. This CDR3 is 18 amino acids long. Trimming left V 0 bases short and J 8 bases short, with 21 bases between. CDR3 amino acids: CATSDLTSGSLTRGELFF. CDR3 in DNA: TGTGCCACCAGTGATTTGACTTCCGGGAGCTTGACAAGGGGGGAGCTGTTTTTT.

The chain has TRBV10-3 and TRBJ2-3, with D hard to call. CDR3 length equals 15 residues. The germline V gene encodes CDR1 ENHRY and CDR2 SYGVKD. The V and J ends lost 3 bases and 3 bases respectively, with 13 bases between them. The chain's CDR3 is CAISDMGISTDTQYF. The CDR3 nucleotides read TGTGCCATCAGTGATATGGGGATTTCTACAGATACGCAGTATTTT.

The chain recombines TRBV29-1 with TRBJ2-1; 8 positions match TRBD2. J gave up 4 bases and V 6 bases, and 5 bases lay outside the gene matches. CDR3 length: 13 residues. CDR1 is SQVTM and CDR2 is ANQGSEA in the germline V gene. CDR3 loop: CSVGGARYNEQFF. The CDR3 bases are TGCAGCGTCGGGGGGGCTAGATACAATGAGCAGTTCTTC.

The chain recombines TRBV20-1 with TRBJ2-2; a weak D match, TRBD2 (5 bases). The CDR3 loop spans 16 amino acids. Germline V gene sequence: CDR1 DFQATT, CDR2 SNEGSKA (reference sequence). V was trimmed by 5 bases and J by 1 base, leaving 17 bases between them. This chain's CDR3 is CSAPVPTAGNTGELFF. In DNA form, the CDR3 reads TGCAGTGCTCCGGTCCCGACGGCGGGGAACACCGGGGAGCTGTTTTTT.

This rearrangement joins TRBV9 to TRBJ2-2; D may correspond to TRBD1 or TRBD2 (6 bases each). CDR3 size: 15 residues. Per germline, CDR1 SGDLS and CDR2 YYNGEE. Trimming shortened V by 3 bases and J by 6 bases, and 15 bases separated the two germline ends. CDR3 residues: CASSGTGRYAGELFF. The DNA of the CDR3 is TGTGCCAGCAGCGGAACAGGGAGGTACGCCGGGGAGCTGTTTTTT.

This clonotype was recorded at least ten times. V usage is TRBV5-6 and J usage is TRBJ2-7; TRBD1 is a possible D gene (5 bases). V was cut by 6 bases and J by 5 bases, with 21 bases left in between. Germline V CDR1 and CDR2: SGHDT, YYEEEE. The CDR3 length is 15 residues. The CDR3 loop is CASTVGGRVSNEQYF. CDR3 nucleotides: TGTGCCAGCACCGTAGGTGGCAGGGTTAGCAACGAGCAGTACTTC.

The chain employs TRBV12-3 or TRBV12-4 and TRBJ2-6, with a tentative D call TRBD2 (6 bases). V was clipped by 7 bases and J by 0 bases, with 13 bases between them. The CDR3 contains 16 residues. DNA for the CDR3: TGTGCCAGCATCCCGGGACTCCCCTCTGGGGCCAACGTCCTGACTTTC. Amino acid sequence: CASIPGLPSGANVLTF.

This rearrangement joins TRBV20-1 to TRBJ2-1; 7 bases are shared with TRBD2. The germline V gene has CDR1 DFQATT and CDR2 SNEGSKA (reference sequence). The CDR3 covers 15 residues. The trim removed 3 bases at V and 4 bases at J, leaving 9 bases unmatched. The CDR3 DNA reads TGCAGTGCTAGGACGGATAGCGGGTTGTACAATGAGCAGTTCTTC. Translation: CSARTDSGLYNEQFF.

This chain connects TRBV20-1 to TRBJ2-3; a weak D match, TRBD2 (5 bases). CDR1 is DFQATT, CDR2 SNEGSKA, per germline (reference sequence). CDR3 size: 13 residues. The V end lost 6 bases, the J end lost 3 bases, and 13 bases lay between the germline ends. The CDR3 reads CSALRRGTDTQYF. For the CDR3, the DNA is TGCAGTGCCCTCAGGAGAGGGACAGATACGCAGTATTTT.

The chain is built from TRBV7-6 and TRBJ2-7, with 8 bases lining up with TRBD1. CDR1 is SGHVS and CDR2 is FNYEAQ in the germline V gene. This CDR3 has 15 residues. V gave up 5 bases and J gave up 6 bases; unmatched junction bases: 12. CDR3 nucleotides: TGTGCCAGCAGCCCTAGCGACAGGGGACCCCTCGAGCAGTACTTC. Protein: CASSPSDRGPLEQYF.

This chain connects TRBV21-1 to TRBJ2-5; the D segment call TRBD2 is taken from the table without a DNA check. TRBV21-1 is annotated as a pseudogene. There are 17 residues in the CDR3. In DNA form, the CDR3 reads TGTGCCAGCACCATCCCCCCGGTTAGCGGGGGGCAAGAGACCCAGTACTTC. Encoded protein: CASTIPPVSGGQETQYF.

The chain uses TRBV4-1 and TRBJ1-3; a weak D match, TRBD1 (6 bases). CDR1 is MGHRA, CDR2 YSYEKL, per germline. The CDR3 is made up of 15 amino acids. V lost 3 bases and J lost 0, with 9 bases in between. The CDR3 sequence: CASSQTGLSGNTIYF. The CDR3 coding sequence is TGCGCCAGCAGCCAGACAGGCCTCTCTGGAAACACCATATATTTT.

In its sample, this clonotype was seen many times. The chain employs TRBV29-1 and TRBJ1-1; D possibly corresponds to TRBD1 (5 bases). Germline CDR1 reads SQVTM; CDR2 reads ANQGSEA. V lost 7 bases, J lost 5 bases, and 20 bases lay in between. The length of the CDR3 is 14 residues. The chain's CDR3 is CSADPHGGRTEAFF. CDR3 bases: TGCAGCGCTGATCCCCATGGGGGGAGAACTGAAGCTTTCTTT.

The rearrangement uses TRBV28 and TRBJ2-7; 13 bases map to TRBD2. The CDR3 runs 19 residues. Germline V CDR1 and CDR2: MDHEN, SYDVKM. V lost 2 bases and J lost 4; bases outside the gene matches: 14. The CDR3 loop reads CASSLPTSGGASSLYEQYF. For the CDR3, the DNA is TGTGCCAGCAGTTTACCTACTAGCGGGGGGGCCTCGTCCCTTTACGAGCAGTACTTC.

The rearrangement uses TRBV10-3 and TRBJ2-3, with a possible D match to TRBD2 (6 bases). There are 17 residues in the CDR3. The V and J ends lost 6 bases and 0 bases respectively, with 19 bases between them. Germline values: CDR1 ENHRY, CDR2 SYGVKD. CDR3 DNA sequence: TGTGCCATCAGGTCGGGACGGAGGGTAGATAGCACAGATACGCAGTATTTT. Translated, it gives CAIRSGRRVDSTDTQYF.

This clonotype was counted between two and nine times. V usage is TRBV15 and J usage is TRBJ2-7; tentative D call: TRBD2 (6 bases). The V and J ends lost 5 bases and 1 base respectively, with 9 bases between them. There are 13 residues in the CDR3. Looked up from germline, CDR1 is LNHNV and CDR2 is YYDKDF (reference sequence). Here the CDR3 DNA reads TGTGCCACCAGCCCGGGACTTTCCTACGAGCAGTACTTC. It encodes CATSPGLSYEQYF. Using reference TRBV15 and TRBJ2-7 for the parts outside the CDR3, the full variable domain is DAMVIQNPRYQVTQFGKPVTLSCSQTLNHNVMYWYQQKSSQAPKLLFHYYDKDFNNEADTPDNFQSRRPNTSFCFLDIRSPGLGDTAMYLCATSPGLSYEQYFGPGTRLTVT.

The V call is TRBV20-1, the J call TRBJ2-5; D possibly corresponds to TRBD1 (5 bases). The CDR3 contains 14 residues. Deletions cut 3 bases from V and 4 bases from J, with 15 bases between. Germline V gene data show CDR1 as DFQATT and CDR2 as SNEGSKA (reference sequence). CDR3 residues: CSARARTLGETQYF. In DNA, the CDR3 is TGCAGTGCTAGGGCGAGGACACTTGGAGAGACCCAGTACTTC.

This clonotype was seen a few times. V is TRBV12-3 or TRBV12-4 and J is TRBJ2-7; possibly TRBD2 for D (5 bases). This CDR3 contains 14 residues. The ends were cut back, 6 bases at V and 1 base at J, with 13 bases in the middle. The CDR3 bases are TGTGCCAGCAGCCAAACCGGGAAATCCTACGAGCAGTACTTC. Translated: CASSQTGKSYEQYF.

Written as DNA, the CDR3 is TGCAGTGCTAGAGGTGGCGGGAGGGCCGAAAGAACCCCTCTCGAGCAGTACTTC. This encodes CSARGGGRAERTPLEQYF. The J gene is TRBJ2-7, the V gene TRBV20-1; 9 nucleotides line up with TRBD2. This CDR3 comprises 18 residues. The V gene's germline CDR1 is DFQATT and CDR2 SNEGSKA (reference sequence). V dropped 1 base and J dropped 6; count of bases not matched to a gene: 19.

This sequence joins TRBV7-9 and TRBJ2-7; D ambiguous. Trimming removed 1 base from V and 5 bases from J, with 6 bases in between. Germline assignment: CDR1 SEHNR and CDR2 FQNEAQ (reference sequence). The CDR3 consists of 12 residues. CDR3 region: CASSLDSHEQYF. CDR3 in DNA: TGTGCCAGCAGCTTAGATAGCCACGAGCAGTACTTC.